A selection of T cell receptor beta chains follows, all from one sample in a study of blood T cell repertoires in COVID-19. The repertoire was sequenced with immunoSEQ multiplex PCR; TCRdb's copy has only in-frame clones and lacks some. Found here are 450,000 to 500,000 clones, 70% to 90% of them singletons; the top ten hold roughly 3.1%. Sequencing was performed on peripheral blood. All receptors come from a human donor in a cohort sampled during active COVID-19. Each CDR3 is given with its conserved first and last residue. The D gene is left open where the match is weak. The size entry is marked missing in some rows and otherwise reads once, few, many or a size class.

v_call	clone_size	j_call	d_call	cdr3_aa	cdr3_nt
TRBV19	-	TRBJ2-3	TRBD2	CASSILTGGPSDTQYF	TGTGCCAGTAGTATCTTGACGGGAGGGCCCTCAGATACGCAGTATTTT
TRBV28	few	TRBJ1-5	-	CASSLAQVNQPQHF	TGTGCCAGCAGTTTGGCACAGGTCAATCAGCCCCAGCATTTT
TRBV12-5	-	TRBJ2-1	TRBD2	CASGSQGLYPYNEQFF	TGTGCTAGTGGTTCCCAGGGACTATACCCTTACAATGAGCAGTTCTTC
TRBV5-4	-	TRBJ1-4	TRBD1	CASSRATDRGREKLFF	TGTGCCAGCAGCCGAGCCACCGACAGGGGGCGTGAAAAACTGTTTTTT
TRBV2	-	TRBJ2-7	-	CASSSFGGAAYEQYF	TGTGCCAGCAGTTCCTTTGGGGGGGCGGCGTACGAGCAGTACTTC
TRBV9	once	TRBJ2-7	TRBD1	CASSETRDRALSYEQYF	TGTGCCAGCAGCGAGACCCGGGACAGGGCCCTCTCCTACGAGCAGTACTTC
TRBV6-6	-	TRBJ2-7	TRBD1	CASSYRGPYEQYF	TGTGCCAGCAGTTACAGGGGGCCCTACGAGCAGTACTTC
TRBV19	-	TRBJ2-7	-	CASSIRADGVEQYF	TGTGCCAGTAGTATAAGGGCGGACGGGGTCGAGCAGTACTTC
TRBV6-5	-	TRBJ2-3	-	CASKSRDTQYF	TGTGCCAGCAAGAGCAGGGATACGCAGTATTTT
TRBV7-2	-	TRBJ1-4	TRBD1	CASSQQGARGKLFF	TGTGCCAGCAGCCAACAGGGGGCCCGAGGAAAACTGTTTTTT
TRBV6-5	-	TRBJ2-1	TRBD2	CASSYSSGRVDEQFF	TGTGCCAGCAGTTACTCTAGCGGGAGAGTCGATGAGCAGTTCTTC
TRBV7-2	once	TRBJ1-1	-	CASSVTENTEAFF	TGTGCCAGCAGCGTTACAGAAAACACTGAAGCTTTCTTT
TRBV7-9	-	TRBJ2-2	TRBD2	CASSYPTSGRASAGELFF	TGTGCCAGCAGCTACCCGACTAGCGGGAGGGCCTCGGCCGGGGAGCTGTTTTTT
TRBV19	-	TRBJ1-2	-	CASTHPGGNYGYTF	TGTGCCAGTACCCACCCGGGGGGGAACTATGGCTACACCTTC
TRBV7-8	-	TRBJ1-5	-	CASSLGVGTSQPQHF	TGTGCCAGCAGCTTAGGGGTAGGGACAAGTCAGCCCCAGCATTTT
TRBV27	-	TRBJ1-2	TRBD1	CASSGTGRYGYTF	TGTGCCAGTTCCGGGACAGGCCGTTATGGCTACACCTTC
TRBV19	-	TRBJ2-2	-	CASSIFLSNTGELFF	TGTGCCAGTAGTATCTTCCTTTCGAACACCGGGGAGCTGTTTTTT
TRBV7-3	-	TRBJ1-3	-	CASSPEVGNTIYF	TGTGCCAGCAGCCCAGAGGTCGGAAACACCATATATTTT
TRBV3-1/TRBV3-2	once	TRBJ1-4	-	CASSHQRGSEKLFF	TGTGCCAGCAGCCATCAGCGGGGGAGCGAAAAACTGTTTTTT
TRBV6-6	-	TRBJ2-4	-	CASSYSIGNIQYF	TGTGCCAGCAGTTACTCGATCGGGAACATTCAGTACTTC
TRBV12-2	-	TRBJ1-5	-	CASRLVTHRDRQPQHF	TGTGCAAGTCGCTTAGTGACCCACAGGGATCGGCAGCCCCAGCATTTT
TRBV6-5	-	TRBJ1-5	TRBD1	CASSRTGGGNQPQHF	TGTGCCAGCAGTCGGACAGGGGGTGGTAATCAGCCCCAGCATTTT
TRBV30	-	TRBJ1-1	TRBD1	CAWRRRTGVSWYSTEAFF	TGTGCCTGGAGACGGAGGACAGGGGTTAGTTGGTATAGCACTGAAGCTTTCTTT
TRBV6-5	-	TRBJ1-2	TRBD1	CASSSGTGEPIYGYTF	TGTGCCAGCAGTTCCGGGACAGGGGAGCCCATCTATGGCTACACCTTC
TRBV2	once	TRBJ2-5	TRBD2	CALTSGMGETQYF	TGTGCTCTCACTAGCGGGATGGGAGAGACCCAGTACTTC
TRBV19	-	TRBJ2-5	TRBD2	CASRKRESGKETQYF	TGTGCCAGTAGAAAAAGGGAGAGCGGGAAAGAGACCCAGTACTTC
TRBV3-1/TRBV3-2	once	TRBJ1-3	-	CASSQGLLDSGNTIYF	TGTGCCAGCAGCCAAGGGTTACTCGACTCTGGAAACACCATATATTTT
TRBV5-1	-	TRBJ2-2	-	CASSWGDGLNTGELFF	TGCGCCAGCAGCTGGGGGGACGGTCTGAACACCGGGGAGCTGTTTTTT
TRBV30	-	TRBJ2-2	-	CAWSSFNTGELFF	TGTGCCTGGAGTAGCTTCAACACCGGGGAGCTGTTTTTT
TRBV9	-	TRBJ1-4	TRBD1	CASSVAGTGAPGEKLFF	TGTGCCAGCAGCGTAGCGGGGACAGGGGCCCCTGGTGAAAAACTGTTTTTT
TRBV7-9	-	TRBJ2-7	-	CASSLKGVPGTYEQYF	TGTGCCAGCAGCTTAAAGGGGGTCCCCGGGACCTACGAGCAGTACTTC
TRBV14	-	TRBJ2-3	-	CASSQNRARTDTQYF	TGTGCCAGCAGCCAAAACAGGGCCCGCACAGATACGCAGTATTTT
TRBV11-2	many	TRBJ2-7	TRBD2	CASSSKTSGRAFAYEQYF	TGTGCCAGCAGCTCTAAGACTAGCGGGAGGGCCTTCGCCTACGAGCAGTACTTC
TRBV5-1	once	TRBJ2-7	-	CASSLAAVNVGDEQYF	TGCGCCAGCAGCTTGGCCGCGGTCAACGTCGGGGACGAGCAGTACTTC
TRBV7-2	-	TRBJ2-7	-	CASSFHRVGNEQYF	TGTGCCAGCAGCTTTCACAGGGTCGGAAACGAGCAGTACTTC
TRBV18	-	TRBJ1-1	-	CASSSVAGQRAFGAFF	TGTGCCAGCTCATCAGTAGCCGGACAACGCGCGTTCGGAGCTTTCTTT
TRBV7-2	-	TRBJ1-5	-	CASSKREPSSNQPQHF	TGTGCCAGCAGCAAAAGAGAACCCTCTAGCAATCAGCCCCAGCATTTT
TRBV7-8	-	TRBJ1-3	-	CASSLETTGNTIYF	TGTGCCAGCAGCTTAGAGACAACTGGAAACACCATATATTTT
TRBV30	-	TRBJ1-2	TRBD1	CAWRGGSGGYGYTF	TGTGCCTGGAGAGGGGGCTCAGGTGGCTATGGCTACACCTTC
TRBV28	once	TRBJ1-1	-	CASSPPKGVNTEAFF	TGTGCCAGCAGTCCCCCTAAGGGGGTGAACACTGAAGCTTTCTTT
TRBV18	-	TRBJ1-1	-	CASSPSRGMNTEAFF	TGTGCCAGCTCACCATCGAGGGGGATGAACACTGAAGCTTTCTTT
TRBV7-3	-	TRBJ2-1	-	CASSPTRDYEQFF	TGTGCCAGCAGCCCAACCCGGGACTATGAGCAGTTCTTC
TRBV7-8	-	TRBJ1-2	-	CASSSVNYGYTF	TGTGCCAGCAGCTCGGTGAACTATGGCTACACCTTC
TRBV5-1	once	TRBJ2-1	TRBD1	CASSLDRGNEQFF	TGCGCCAGCAGCCTGGACAGGGGGAATGAGCAGTTCTTC
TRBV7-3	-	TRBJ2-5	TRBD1	CASSLMGGQGWETQYF	TGTGCCAGCAGCTTAATGGGAGGACAGGGGTGGGAGACCCAGTACTTC
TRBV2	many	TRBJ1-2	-	CATKGDGNYGYTF	TGTGCCACTAAGGGGGACGGAAACTATGGCTACACCTTC
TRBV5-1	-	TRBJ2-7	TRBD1	CASKDPGTGSSYEQYF	TGCGCCAGCAAGGATCCCGGGACAGGGAGCTCCTACGAGCAGTACTTC
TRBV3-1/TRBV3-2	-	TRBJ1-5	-	CASSSRFSNQPQHF	TGTGCCAGCAGCTCCCGGTTTAGCAATCAGCCCCAGCATTTT
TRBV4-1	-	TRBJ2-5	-	CASSSARGGSRETQYF	TGCGCCAGCAGCTCAGCAAGGGGGGGCTCAAGGGAGACCCAGTACTTC
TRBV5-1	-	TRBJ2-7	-	CASSLDRPEGEQYF	TGCGCCAGCAGCTTGGACCGTCCTGAGGGAGAGCAGTACTTC
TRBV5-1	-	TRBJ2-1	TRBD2	CASSWDHGTSGNEQFF	TGCGCCAGCAGCTGGGACCACGGGACTAGCGGGAATGAGCAGTTCTTC